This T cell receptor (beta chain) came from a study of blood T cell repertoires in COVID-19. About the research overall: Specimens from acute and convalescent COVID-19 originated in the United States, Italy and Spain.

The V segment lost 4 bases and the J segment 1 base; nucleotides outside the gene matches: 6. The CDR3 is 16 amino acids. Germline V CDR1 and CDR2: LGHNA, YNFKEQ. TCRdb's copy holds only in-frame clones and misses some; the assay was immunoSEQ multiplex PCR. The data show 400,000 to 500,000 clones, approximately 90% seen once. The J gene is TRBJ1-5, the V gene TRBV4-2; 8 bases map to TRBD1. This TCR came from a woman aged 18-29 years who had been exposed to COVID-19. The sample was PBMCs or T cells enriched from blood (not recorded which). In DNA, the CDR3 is TGTGCCAGCAGCCTCCTCTACAGGGGGAGCAATCAGCCCCAGCATTTT. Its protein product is CASSLLYRGSNQPQHF.